Below are 27 T cell receptor beta chains sequenced from a single sample in a study of PD-1 blockade in classical Hodgkin lymphoma. The time point is: cycle 4 day 1 (C4D1), after around six weeks of nivolumab. Each and every patient relapsed after autologous stem cell transplantation, and patients got differing brentuximab vedotin exposure. Measured with immunoSEQ multiplex PCR; TCRdb has only the in-frame clones, and not every one. Among roughly 60,000 clones listed, more than 80% were seen once. The specimen comprised peripheral blood mononuclear cells (PBMCs), sampled before the fourth cycle of nivolumab. The receptors here all came from a human donor with classical Hodgkin lymphoma.

The J gene is TRBJ2-5, the V gene TRBV21-1. TRBV21-1 is shown as a pseudogene. This CDR3 has 12 amino acids. In DNA, the CDR3 is TGTGCCAGCAGCAGCCGCCCAGAGACCCAGTACTTC. As protein: CASSSRPETQYF.

This clone was counted only a few times. CDR3 bases: TGTGCCAGCAGCTTAGTAGGCGGCCTAAACAATCAGCCCCAGCATTTT. It yields the protein CASSLVGGLNNQPQHF. The chain has TRBV11-3 and TRBJ1-5; D gene uncertain. V was cut by 1 base and J by 3 bases, with 13 bases left in between. The CDR3 is 16 residues long. CDR1 is SGHNT and CDR2 is YENEEA in the germline V gene.

The chain carries TRBV27 and TRBJ2-3; D unresolved. V was clipped by 6 bases and J by 5 bases, with 12 bases between them. Germline assignment: CDR1 MNHEY and CDR2 SMNVEV (reference sequence). The CDR3 is 13 residues long. Written as DNA, the CDR3 is TGTGCCAGCAGCCGATTCGCGCTAGATACGCAGTATTTT. Amino acids: CASSRFALDTQYF.

This chain links TRBV11-2 with TRBJ2-7; D possibly corresponds to TRBD2 (5 bases). This CDR3 has 12 amino acids. V lost 3 bases and J lost 4, with 7 bases in between. The germline CDR1 and CDR2 sequences are SGHAT and FQNNGV. The CDR3 DNA sequence: TGTGCCAGCAGCTTCGGGGTTTACGAGCAGTACTTC. Amino acids: CASSFGVYEQYF.

This sequence joins TRBV7-2 and TRBJ2-1; unclear D gene. Between the trimmed V and J ends, which lost 5 bases and 5 bases, there was a span of 10 bases. This CDR3 spans 13 amino acids. Germline V lookup: CDR1 SGHTA, CDR2 FQGNSA. The CDR3 loop reads CASSQRTDNEQFF. CDR3 nucleotide sequence: TGTGCCAGCAGCCAACGGACGGACAATGAGCAGTTCTTC.

Comments on this clone: One junction end does not reproduce the germline sequence, and a read error may be involved. The chain employs TRBV7-7 and TRBJ2-1; possibly TRBD2 for D (7 bases). The CDR3 has 16 amino acids. Germline V lookup: CDR1 SSHAT, CDR2 FNYEAQ (reference sequence). This CDR3 is CASSLRWGGPYNEQFF. The CDR3 region has the DNA TGTGCTAGCAGCTTGCGCTGGGGGGGCCCCTACAATGAGCAGTTCTTC. Full variable domain (missing parts from reference TRBV7-7 and TRBJ2-1): GAGVSQSPRYKVTKRGQDVTLRCDPISSHATLYWYQQALGQGPEFLTYFNYEAQPDKSGLPSDRFSAERPEGSISTLTIQRTEQRDSAMYRCASSLRWGGPYNEQFFGPGTRLTVL.

The chain couples TRBV29-1 to TRBJ2-3; 8 nucleotides align to TRBD2. The J segment lost 3 bases and the V segment lost 7 bases, leaving 12 bases of the junction unmatched. Germline V CDR1 and CDR2: SQVTM, ANQGSEA. The CDR3 is 15 residues long. The chain's CDR3 is CSASNWGLGTDTQYF. DNA of the CDR3: TGCAGCGCGTCGAACTGGGGACTAGGTACAGATACGCAGTATTTT.

The genes are TRBV13 and TRBJ2-1; D unclear. The germline CDR1 and CDR2 sequences are PRHDT and FYEKMQ (reference sequence). Trimming took 4 bases from V and 8 from J, leaving 3 bases between them. The CDR3 length is 10 residues. The CDR3 coding sequence is TGTGCCAGCAGCTATGATGAGCAGTTCTTC. Its translation is CASSYDEQFF.

By frequency in the sample, this clone is medium-sized. The V call is TRBV19, the J call TRBJ2-2; maybe TRBD2 (6 bases). CDR1 is LNHDA and CDR2 is SQIVND in the germline V gene (reference sequence). V was cut by 3 bases and J by 4 bases, with 15 bases left in between. There are 16 residues in the CDR3. CDR3 in amino acids: CASSIEAGSTTGELFF. For the CDR3, the DNA is TGTGCCAGTAGTATCGAGGCGGGGTCGACCACCGGGGAGCTGTTTTTT.

The J gene is TRBJ2-5, the V gene TRBV4-2; 7 bases fit TRBD2. The CDR3 length is 15 residues. Trimming cost V 0 bases and J 8 bases; bases outside gene matches: 9. Germline V CDR1 and CDR2: LGHNA, YNFKEQ. CDR3 sequence (DNA): TGTGCCAGCAGCCAAGATGGGACTACCTTCGAAACCCAGTACTTC. Protein sequence: CASSQDGTTFETQYF.

The CDR3 DNA reads TGTGCCATCAGTGAGTCTTCCTACGAGCAGTACTTC. Its protein is CAISESSYEQYF. The genes are TRBV10-3 and TRBJ2-7; D not resolved. Germline V gene sequence: CDR1 ENHRY, CDR2 SYGVKD. The CDR3 is 12 amino acids. V lost 0 bases, J lost 1 base, and 1 base lay in between.

This chain links TRBV7-3 with TRBJ1-5; D unresolved. CDR1 and CDR2 (germline): SGHTA, FQGTGA. This CDR3 has 19 residues. Trimming stripped 2 bases from V and 2 bases from J, with 22 bases between. The CDR3 sequence: CASSLVVKGANGGNQPQHF. The CDR3 nucleotides read TGTGCCAGCAGCTTAGTTGTCAAAGGAGCGAATGGCGGCAATCAGCCCCAGCATTTT. The full variable domain, in which reference TRBV7-3 and TRBJ1-5 provide the parts outside the CDR3, is GAGVSQTPSNKVTEKGKYVELRCDPISGHTALYWYRQSLGQGPEFLIYFQGTGAADDSGLPNDRFFAVRPEGSVSTLKIQRTERGDSAVYLCASSLVVKGANGGNQPQHFGDGTRLSIL.

V is TRBV11-3 and J is TRBJ2-5; 9 bases are shared with TRBD2. CDR1 is SGHNT and CDR2 is YENEEA in the germline V gene. V trimming: 1 base; J trimming: 2 bases; junction bases outside the gene matches: 5. The CDR3 is 16 residues long. The CDR3 loop reads CASSLGLAGPQETQYF. The CDR3 DNA follows: TGTGCCAGCAGCTTAGGCCTAGCGGGACCACAAGAGACCCAGTACTTC.

This clone was observed a single time. The V gene is TRBV18, the J gene TRBJ1-3, with D possibly TRBD1 on 5 matching bases. CDR1 KGHSH and CDR2 LQKENI come from the germline V gene. This CDR3 is built from 16 residues. V was cut by 2 bases and J by 1 base, with 12 bases left in between. CDR3 bases: TGTGCCAGCTCACCATTTGGGGGGACTTCTGGAAACACCATATATTTT. Protein sequence: CASSPFGGTSGNTIYF.

This clone was counted once. The rearrangement joins TRBV6-6 to TRBJ2-7; 7 bases map to TRBD2. The germline gives CDR1 MNHNY, CDR2 SVGAGI (reference sequence). This CDR3 has 15 amino acids. With V trimmed by 2 bases and J by 3 bases, 7 bases remained unmatched. The CDR3 protein is CASSYSPGRGYEQYF. Written as DNA, the CDR3 is TGTGCCAGCAGTTACAGTCCGGGGAGGGGCTACGAGCAGTACTTC.

This clone was seen once. The rearrangement joins TRBV19 to TRBJ2-2; no clear D gene. CDR3 length: 13 residues. Trimming removed 11 bases at V and 1 base at J, with 11 bases between. Germline lookup yields CDR1 LNHDA and CDR2 SQIVND (reference sequence). The CDR3 region has the DNA TGTGCCTCTACGGCGTTGAACACCGGGGAGCTGTTTTTT. It codes for CASTALNTGELFF.

This clone was detected once. The chain has TRBV2 and TRBJ1-1, with 9 positions matching TRBD1. This CDR3 comprises 14 residues. CDR1 and CDR2 from the germline V gene are SNHLY and FYNNEI. Trimming took 8 bases from V and 2 from J; bases not matched to a gene: 6. The CDR3 spells CASEDRGLNTEAFF. CDR3 DNA: TGTGCCAGCGAAGACAGGGGGTTAAACACTGAAGCTTTCTTT.

The V and J genes are TRBV28 and TRBJ2-1; possible D gene TRBD2, 5 bases. Trimming left V 4 bases short and J 10 bases short, with 20 bases between. Germline-derived CDR1 and CDR2 are MDHEN and SYDVKM. The CDR3 loop spans 15 amino acids. The CDR3 nucleotides are TGTGCCAGCAGTTACGGACTTCTCGGGGTGGGAGAGCAGTTCTTC. Residues: CASSYGLLGVGEQFF.

This chain joins TRBV18 and TRBJ1-5; possibly TRBD1 for D (6 bases). V was clipped by 2 bases and J by 7 bases, with 9 bases between them. The CDR3 runs 13 residues. CDR1 is KGHSH and CDR2 is LQKENI in the germline V gene. The CDR3 region is CASSPGGLQPQHF. In nucleotides, the CDR3 is TGTGCCAGCTCACCAGGGGGCTTGCAGCCCCAGCATTTT.

The chain joins TRBV4-1 to TRBJ2-1; D remains ambiguous. CDR3 length equals 11 residues. Germline V CDR1 and CDR2: MGHRA, YSYEKL. Trimming removed 3 bases at V and 3 bases at J, with 0 bases between. The CDR3 DNA is TGCGCCAGCAGCCACTACAATGAGCAGTTCTTC. It translates to CASSHYNEQFF.

The rearrangement joins TRBV15 to TRBJ2-2; D is tentatively TRBD1 or TRBD2 (5 bases each). The CDR3 runs to 16 residues. V lost 0 bases and J 3 bases, leaving 11 bases between the germline ends. Germline CDR1 reads LNHNV; CDR2 reads YYDKDF (reference sequence). The CDR3: CATSRDRGVYTGELFF. CDR3 nucleotide sequence: TGTGCCACCAGCAGAGATCGAGGGGTCTACACCGGGGAGCTGTTTTTT. Combining the CDR3 with reference TRBV15 and TRBJ2-2 gives the whole variable domain DAMVIQNPRYQVTQFGKPVTLSCSQTLNHNVMYWYQQKSSQAPKLLFHYYDKDFNNEADTPDNFQSRRPNTSFCFLDIRSPGLGDTAMYLCATSRDRGVYTGELFFGEGSRLTVL.

The V gene is TRBV5-1, the J gene TRBJ1-3; D not certain. The ends were cut back, 7 bases at V and 4 bases at J, with 12 bases in the middle. The CDR3 loop spans 13 amino acids. Germline CDR1 reads SGHRS; CDR2 reads YFSETQ. CDR3 in DNA: TGCGCCAGCTCGGGGAGTCACGGAAACACCATATATTTT. It is translated as CASSGSHGNTIYF.

V is TRBV5-5 and J is TRBJ2-1, with D unclear. This CDR3 is 16 amino acids long. From germline, CDR1 is SGHKS and CDR2 YYEKEE (reference sequence). V lost 0 bases to trimming and J lost 0 bases, with 10 bases between them. CDR3 loop: CASSLAVKLSYNEQFF. CDR3 sequence (DNA): TGTGCCAGCAGCTTGGCAGTCAAGCTCTCCTACAATGAGCAGTTCTTC.

As for this clone: The junction departs from germline at one end; a sequencing error may be responsible. The chain uses TRBV6-1 and TRBJ1-1; perhaps TRBD1 as D (5 bases). Germline V CDR1 and CDR2: MNHNS, SASEGT. The CDR3 is 17 amino acids. CDR3 nucleotides: TGTGCCATCAGTGAGAGGCCACAGCAGGTGGGGGACACTGAAGCTTTCTTT. This encodes CAISERPQQVGDTEAFF.

The chain recombines TRBV5-4 with TRBJ2-1, with TRBD2 matching over 9 bases. The CDR3 is made up of 16 amino acids. CDR1 is SGHNT and CDR2 is YYREEE in the germline V gene (reference sequence). Unmatched junction bases numbered 13, after V lost 4 bases and J lost 8 bases. In DNA, the CDR3 is TGTGCCAGCAGCCCCACCCTAGCGGGAAACCGGTATGAGCAGTTCTTC. It specifies CASSPTLAGNRYEQFF.

V gene TRBV11-2 combines with J gene TRBJ2-7; TRBD1 aligns across 7 bases. V lost 3 bases, J lost 0 bases, and 5 bases stayed unmatched. The germline V gene has CDR1 SGHAT and CDR2 FQNNGV. The CDR3 is 15 amino acids. This chain's CDR3 is CASSLDRDSSYEQYF. The DNA for the CDR3 is TGTGCCAGCAGCTTGGACCGGGACAGCTCCTACGAGCAGTACTTC.

The rearrangement joins TRBV7-6 to TRBJ2-1, with D possibly being TRBD2 (5 bases). CDR1 is SGHVS and CDR2 is FNYEAQ in the germline V gene. This CDR3 has 15 amino acids. V shed 1 base and J shed 3 bases, with 10 bases lying between them. In DNA, the CDR3 is TGTGCCAGCAGCTTAGAAGGAGGCCGCTACAATGAGCAGTTCTTC. Translating it yields CASSLEGGRYNEQFF.